This entry lists 10 T cell receptor beta chains sequenced from one sample in a study of blood T cell repertoires in COVID-19. The table came from immunoSEQ multiplex PCR; TCRdb's copy has only in-frame clones and leaves some out. This sample carries 100,000 or so clones, approximately 91% of them seen once, and the ten largest clones take less than 7.5%. Sequencing used peripheral blood. The receptors were sampled from a woman in her sixties or seventies with acute or convalescent COVID-19.

The chain links TRBV7-2 to TRBJ2-1; TRBD2 matches at 7 bases. V shed 6 bases, J shed 8 bases, and the junction held 10 bases outside the gene matches. Germline CDR1 is SGHTA and CDR2 is FQGNSA. The CDR3 has 14 amino acids. The CDR3: CASSERLALHEQFF. The CDR3 bases are TGTGCCAGCAGTGAACGACTAGCCCTCCATGAGCAGTTCTTC.

This clone was detected once. The chain joins TRBV21-1 to TRBJ2-5; TRBD1 was called by the table and not checked on the DNA. TRBV21-1 is labeled a pseudogene. The CDR3 covers 15 residues. The CDR3 DNA sequence: TGTGCCAGCAGCACCCTACAGGGTTTGGGAGAGACCCAGTACTTC. Translation: CASSTLQGLGETQYF.

Only a few counts were recorded for this clone. This rearrangement joins TRBV29-1 to TRBJ2-2; no firm D call. The CDR3 is 11 residues long. The V end was cut by 8 bases, the J end by 2 bases, with 6 bases between. Germline V gene data show CDR1 as SQVTM and CDR2 as ANQGSEA. CDR3 DNA sequence: TGCAGCACGCGAAACACCGGGGAGCTGTTTTTT. This translates into CSTRNTGELFF.

The V and J genes are TRBV2 and TRBJ2-7; 10 bases agree with TRBD1. Looked up from germline, CDR1 is SNHLY and CDR2 is FYNNEI. The CDR3 spans 19 residues. V shed 4 bases and J 5 bases; nucleotides not matched to a gene: 20. The CDR3 here is CASSGDKPGQGYILHEQYF. CDR3 nucleotides: TGTGCCAGCAGTGGAGATAAACCGGGACAGGGGTATATTCTCCACGAGCAGTACTTC.

On this clone itself: The germline gene is not matched at one end of the junction; a read error may be the cause. The genes are TRBV6-5 and TRBJ1-2, with unresolved D. The length of the CDR3 is 12 residues. CDR1 and CDR2 (germline): MNHEY, SVGAGI. CDR3 sequence (DNA): TGTGCCAGCACCACGCCAGCGGGGAGGCCCTTCTTC. This translates into CASTTPAGRPFF.

This chain links TRBV5-1 with TRBJ2-2, with D unresolved. V lost 0 bases, J lost 6 bases, and 6 bases lay in between. CDR1 SGHRS and CDR2 YFSETQ come from the germline V gene. The CDR3 is 13 residues long. CDR3 residues: CASSLAVPGELFF. In DNA, the CDR3 is TGCGCCAGCAGCTTGGCCGTTCCCGGGGAGCTGTTTTTT.

V and J are TRBV7-9 and TRBJ2-3, with D possibly TRBD1 on 5 matching bases. The germline V and J ends were trimmed by 1 base and 12 bases, with 11 bases remaining between them. CDR1 and CDR2 (germline): SEHNR, FQNEAQ (reference sequence). The CDR3 covers 12 residues. CDR3 sequence reads: CASSLEAGHQYF. For the CDR3, the DNA is TGTGCCAGCAGCTTAGAGGCCGGACATCAGTATTTT.

The chain couples TRBV5-4 to TRBJ2-3; no definite D call. Germline V gene sequence: CDR1 SGHNT, CDR2 YYREEE (reference sequence). The CDR3 runs to 13 residues. Between the trimmed V and J ends, which lost 2 bases and 1 base, there was a span of 5 bases. The CDR3: CASSLRGTDTQYF. CDR3 bases: TGTGCCAGCAGCTTACGGGGCACAGATACGCAGTATTTT. Based on the CDR3 plus reference TRBV5-4 and TRBJ2-3, the full variable domain is ETGVTQSPTHLIKTRGQQVTLRCSSQSGHNTVSWYQQALGQGPQFIFQYYREEENGRGNFPPRFSGLQFPNYSSELNVNALELDDSALYLCASSLRGTDTQYFGPGTRLTVL.

This clone came up a few times. The chain has TRBV6-1 and TRBJ1-4; 9 positions agree with TRBD1. CDR1 and CDR2 (germline): MNHNS, SASEGT. This CDR3 has 15 residues. Unmatched junction bases numbered 4, after V lost 3 bases and J lost 5 bases. The CDR3 DNA follows: TGTGCCAGCAGTGATAAGACAGGGGGGAATGAAAAACTGTTTTTT. It is translated as CASSDKTGGNEKLFF.

V usage is TRBV18 and J usage is TRBJ1-2; D is perhaps TRBD1 (6 bases). The germline CDR1 and CDR2 sequences are KGHSH and LQKENI. CDR3 length equals 14 residues. V shed 6 bases and J shed 8 bases, with 19 bases lying between them. In DNA form, the CDR3 reads TGTGCCAGCTCCCACACCGATACAGGGATGGGCTACACCTTC. Translation gives CASSHTDTGMGYTF.